This T cell receptor (beta chain) was recorded in a study of T-cell memory formation after mild COVID-19. Study results and caveats: Shrinking CD4+ clones resided mostly in CM and EM, and CD8+ ones in EMRA. A second wave of clones peaked on day 37, and their SARS-CoV-2 specificity went unconfirmed.

TCRdb itself ran the 5' RACE reads through MiXCR, one entry per CDR3 protein. Of some 110,000 distinct CDR3 sequences detected, over 15% appear once; the ten largest clones hold 28%. This CDR3 spans 12 amino acids. Trimming removed 1 base at V and 5 bases at J, with 5 bases between. As concerns this clonotype: What it binds is unknown.

The sample consisted of PBMCs or a T cell subset sorted from them (not recorded which). This sequence joins TRBV12-3 or TRBV12-4 and TRBJ1-1; D is ambiguous. This receptor was obtained from an adult woman who had mild COVID-19 (a few samples of this study predate the infection). Cell type and time point are not known. The CDR3 coding sequence is TGTGCCAGCAGTTTAGGTGTAACTGAAGCTTTCTTT. This translates into CASSLGVTEAFF.